In its sample, the clone carrying this TCR beta chain was seen once. Its antigen is unidentified. This specimen comes from a study of lymphopenia after photon versus proton radiotherapy. Overall study results and limits: Under photons, naive T cells and diversity fell while effector/memory populations rose. Authors raise, but do not show, better survival with proton therapy.

Here immunoSEQ multiplex PCR was the method, and the copy in TCRdb shows in-frame clones only, minus some. Of approximately 15,000 clones in the sample, approximately 83% are singletons; the top ten hold 27%. The sample here was peripheral blood, taken from a patient treated with photon-based radiotherapy. The source of this sequence is a man between 50 and 59 years old with gastric cancer.

The CDR3 reads CSVMLTRLWGNTIYF. As DNA, the CDR3 is TGCAGCGTCATGTTGACAAGGCTATGGGGAAACACCATATATTTT. The chain employs TRBV29-1 and TRBJ1-3, with D hard to call. Per germline, CDR1 SQVTM and CDR2 ANQGSEA. V was cut by 6 bases and J by 4 bases, with 19 bases left in between. The CDR3 is made up of 15 amino acids.